The source of this TCR beta chain is a study of T cell responses to AZD1222 COVID-19 vaccine. Data came from immunoSEQ multiplex PCR; TCRdb stores just in-frame clones and leaves some out. The sample shows over 150,000 clones, roughly 90% of them seen only once. Germline values: CDR1 SGHVS, CDR2 FQNEAQ. The CDR3 spans 17 residues. The V gene lost 1 base and the J gene lost 2 bases, with 14 bases spanning the gap. This sequence was found in an adult who received the AZD1222 COVID-19 vaccine. Specimen: peripheral blood, collected 28 days after the second AZD1222 dose. The gene calls are TRBV7-8 and TRBJ2-2; D is undetermined. The chain's CDR3 is CASSLVGGNFNTGELFF. CDR3 DNA: TGTGCCAGCAGCTTAGTTGGTGGAAACTTCAACACCGGGGAGCTGTTTTTT.